The following is a T cell receptor beta chain sequence with its context. A single record per CDR3 protein comes from TCRdb applying MiXCR to the 5' RACE reads. The repertoire holds some 300,000 distinct CDR3 sequences, with approximately 11% as singletons. This specimen belongs to a study of T cells after yellow fever vaccination. The source was CD4+ T cells sorted from PBMCs, collected 45 days after the yellow fever booster vaccination. The clonotype comes from a man in his late teens or twenties who received the YFV17D yellow fever vaccine.

The CDR3 protein is CASSLLPTSSNEQFF. The CDR3 nucleotides read TGTGCCAGCAGTTTACTCCCAACATCTAGTAATGAGCAGTTCTTC. The chain is built from TRBV12-3 or TRBV12-4 and TRBJ2-1, with unresolved D. The CDR3 covers 15 residues. Trimming cost V 2 bases and J 7 bases, with 15 bases left between them.